This TCR beta chain is from a study of T cell responses to AZD1222 COVID-19 vaccine. Study conclusions and caveats: The study found Spike-specific TCR breadth and depth rose after two AZD1222 doses. A mostly white British donor set with more females was recruited, and clonal diversity was possibly underestimated. Among spike-specific TCRs, nearly half reportedly target unmutated variant regions.

In regard to this clone: Antigen unknown.

TCRdb's copy holds only in-frame clones and misses some; the assay was immunoSEQ multiplex PCR. The table records about 120,000 clones, less than 90% of them present only once. Germline CDR1 and CDR2: MRHNA and SNTAGT. The CDR3 has 11 amino acids. The V end was cut by 3 bases, the J end by 3 bases, with 3 bases between. The sequence derives from an adult in good health. Sequencing was performed on peripheral blood, taken on day 0 of AZD1222 vaccination. The chain is built from TRBV6-4 and TRBJ2-7; D unclear. The CDR3 sequence: CASSEFYEQYF. The CDR3 DNA reads TGTGCCAGCAGTGAGTTCTACGAGCAGTACTTC.